The clone carrying this TCR beta chain came up a few times. As yet, its antigen is unknown. Treatment of any kind had been given to no patient before thyroid surgery. V trimming: 0 bases; J trimming: 2 bases; junction bases outside the gene matches: 0. Per germline, CDR1 ENHRY and CDR2 SYGVKD. The CDR3 loop spans 16 amino acids. TCRdb reassembled clones from the PCR reads with MiXCR. The data contain 20,000 to 25,000 clones, around 20% of them singletons. The data were taken from a study of metastatic and nonmetastatic thyroid tumors. Study observations and caveats: TCR beta diversity was reportedly significantly higher in malignant thyroid tumors than benign nodules, in blood and tumor.

The clonotype was recovered from a male donor with papillary thyroid cancer or a benign thyroid nodule (not recorded which). Some clones in this sample may be carry-over from other donors' samples. The chain recombines TRBV10-3 with TRBJ2-1, with 11 bases lining up with TRBD2. Specimen: blood. The CDR3 coding sequence is TGTGCCATCAGTGAGTCTAGCGGGAGGGCCTACAATGAGCAGTTCTTC. Translation gives CAISESSGRAYNEQFF.